This TCR beta chain was sequenced during a study of response to subunit inactivated influenza vaccine (dated by TCRdb to the late 2010s). Concerning the study at large: To follow how T cells responded to a trivalent subunit inactivated influenza vaccine, the researchers relied on deep quantitative profiling of the T cell receptor repertoire.

In the germline V gene (reference sequence), CDR1 corresponds to DFQATT and CDR2 to SNEGSKA. The germline ends are 9 bases apart after V is trimmed by 1 base and J by 0 bases. The CDR3 starts with the cysteine, ends with the phenylalanine, and has 15 residues. CDR3 DNA is the only sequence kept; it has 45 bases, read in frame from the first base. The library was prepared using RT-PCR. Reads for this sample came from an Illumina HiSeq 2500. TCRdb handled the public reads itself, with Q25 trimming in fastp and clone calling in MiXCR, and kept productive beta chains. Each entry merges the rows of one CDR3 protein and shows their most common DNA and genes. The sample table lists 650,000 or so distinct CDR3 sequences, 14% of them with a count of one. 7.6% of the sample lies in the top ten. Overall study outcomes, separate from this receptor: According to the authors, only a limited number of new T cells may be recruited by each seasonal influenza vaccination.

This clonotype was seen more than once but under ten times. The clone's antigen remains unknown. Base qualities are not recorded, but no much larger clone differs from it by a single base. The sequencing here drew on PBMCs from blood, taken 14 days before vaccination. The source is a man aged 50-59 years who received an inactivated influenza vaccine. Donor details come from another sample of the same person, matched by shared clones. Here the chain combines TRBV20-1 and TRBJ2-2; no D gene call is confident. The nucleotide sequence reads as follows: TGCAGTGCTAGAGGGACGAAGGCGAACACCGGGGAGCTGTTTTTT. The translation is CSARGTKANTGELFF.